Each of the 27 T cell receptor beta chains below was sequenced from the same sample in a study of Graves' ophthalmopathy and Graves' hyperthyroidism (dated by TCRdb to the late 2010s). The sequencing machine was an Illumina HiSeq 2000. For repertoire sequencing, TCR beta CDR3 regions were amplified from RNA transcripts. The first round of RT-PCR was done with HTBI primers and the Qiagen OneStep RT-PCR kit, and was followed by a second round of multiplex PCR, then size selection and purification. TCRdb trimmed public reads at Q25 via fastp, called clones via MiXCR and kept in-frame beta chains. A single entry per CDR3 protein holds the most common genes and DNA from its merged rows. Present in this sample are about 1.1 million distinct CDR3 sequences, 35% to 45% of which were seen just once. Of the sample, approximately 10% falls within the top ten clones. Source material: peripheral blood or thyroid tissue (not recorded which). These receptor sequences come from an adult man with Graves' hyperthyroidism.

This clonotype was recorded at least ten times. The chain joins TRBV20-1 to TRBJ2-5; D gene ambiguous. The CDR3 has 14 residues. V lost 7 bases, J lost 0 bases, and 15 bases lay in between. Germline V lookup: CDR1 DFQATT, CDR2 SNEGSKA (reference sequence). CDR3 sequence (DNA): TGCAGTGTCAGGCTTGGTGGGGACCAAGAGACCCAGTACTTC. Translation: CSVRLGGDQETQYF.

The CDR3 DNA reads TGCAGTGCTAGTGGGCAACGGGACAGGGTAACCTACGAGCAGTACTTC. It codes for CSASGQRDRVTYEQYF. The chain joins TRBV20-1 to TRBJ2-7; 9 positions agree with TRBD1. Looked up from germline, CDR1 is DFQATT and CDR2 is SNEGSKA (reference sequence). The V and J ends lost 3 bases and 2 bases, in that order; junction bases with no gene match: 11. The CDR3 has 16 amino acids.

As for this clonotype: Since a much larger clone is just one base distant, this may be a read error. The chain is built from TRBV24-1 and TRBJ2-5; 8 nucleotides line up with TRBD2. Germline V gene lookup returns CDR1 KGHDR and CDR2 SFDVKD. The CDR3 has 16 amino acids. After removal of 6 bases from V and 0 bases from J, the junction contained 8 bases not matched to a gene. CDR3 sequence reads: CATSSRGGTYQETQYF. DNA for the CDR3: TGTGCCACCAGTTCCCGCGGGGGGACCTACCAAGAGACCCAGTACTTC.

This clonotype has a count of ten or more. The J gene is TRBJ1-1, the V gene TRBV5-1, with D perhaps matching TRBD1 (6 bases). Germline values: CDR1 SGHRS, CDR2 YFSETQ. V dropped 4 bases and J dropped 0 bases, with 16 bases sitting between them. CDR3 length equals 16 residues. DNA for the CDR3: TGCGCCAGCAGCCGCTATCCGGACAGCCTGAACACTGAAGCTTTCTTT. It yields the protein CASSRYPDSLNTEAFF.

Of note for this clonotype: Compared with germline, one end of the junction differs, possibly owing to a read error. The chain has TRBV5-1 and TRBJ2-5, with TRBD2 as a possible D gene (6 bases). CDR1 SGHRS and CDR2 YFSETQ come from the germline V gene. There are 16 residues in the CDR3. Here the CDR3 reads CASSPGPKAGGETQYF. As DNA, the CDR3 is TGTGCCAGCAGCCCAGGACCTAAAGCGGGTGGTGAGACCCAGTACTTC. The whole variable domain, filled in from reference TRBV5-1 and TRBJ2-5, reads KAGVTQTPRYLIKTRGQQVTLSCSPISGHRSVSWYQQTPGQGLQFLFEYFSETQRNKGNFPGRFSGRQFSNSRSEMNVSTLELGDSALYLCASSPGPKAGGETQYFGPGTRLLVL.

The chain couples TRBV29-1 to TRBJ1-1; D is unclear. There are 12 residues in the CDR3. Trimming took 6 bases from V and 1 from J, leaving 9 bases between them. Germline V gives CDR1 SQVTM, CDR2 ANQGSEA. For the CDR3, the DNA is TGCAGCGTACGGCCAGGGAACACTGAAGCTTTCTTT. This encodes CSVRPGNTEAFF. Combining the CDR3 with reference TRBV29-1 and TRBJ1-1 gives the whole variable domain SAVISQKPSRDICQRGTSLTIQCQVDSQVTMMFWYRQQPGQSLTLIATANQGSEATYESGFVIDKFPISRPNLTFSTLTVSNMSPEDSSIYLCSVRPGNTEAFFGQGTRLTVV.

The table lists this clonotype with many counts. The chain combines TRBV12-3 or TRBV12-4 with TRBJ1-1, with D unclear. V gave up 2 bases and J gave up 8 bases, with 9 bases separating them. The CDR3 length is 12 residues. For the CDR3, the DNA is TGTGCCAGCAGTTTATTTCCCGCGGAAGCTTTCTTT. This codes for CASSLFPAEAFF.

This clonotype has just one count. The chain links TRBV10-3 to TRBJ1-3; a weak D match, TRBD1 (5 bases). The CDR3 extends over 17 amino acids. With 0 bases removed from V and 4 bases from J, the gap between germline ends came to 16 bases. CDR1 and CDR2 (germline): ENHRY, SYGVKD. The CDR3 spells CAISESAGRVSGNTIYF. The CDR3 DNA is TGTGCCATCAGTGAGTCGGCAGGGAGGGTATCCGGAAACACCATATATTTT.

This clonotype has ten or more counts. The V call is TRBV7-8, the J call TRBJ2-7; 7 nucleotides match TRBD1. This CDR3 has 14 residues. The ends lost 5 bases at V and 2 bases at J; junction bases unmatched: 6. CDR1 and CDR2 from the germline V gene are SGHVS and FQNEAQ. CDR3 loop: CASSAGTAPYEQYF. DNA for the CDR3: TGTGCCAGCAGCGCTGGGACAGCACCCTACGAGCAGTACTTC.

Many counts were recorded for this clonotype. The gene calls are TRBV9 and TRBJ1-1; D gene ambiguous. Germline assignment: CDR1 SGDLS and CDR2 YYNGEE. The CDR3 extends over 13 amino acids. V shed 0 bases and J shed 10 bases, with 13 bases lying between them. The CDR3 protein is CASSVEGMGRAFF. The CDR3 region has the DNA TGTGCCAGCAGCGTAGAAGGGATGGGGAGAGCTTTCTTT.

This clonotype showed up just a few times. The CDR3 DNA reads as TGTGCCAGCCTGCGGACACGCGGAGGTAACACTGAAGCTTTCTTT. The encoded protein is CASLRTRGGNTEAFF. The chain carries TRBV27 and TRBJ1-1; D possibly corresponds to TRBD1 (5 bases). The CDR3 runs to 15 residues. Trimming stripped 8 bases from V and 2 bases from J, with 18 bases between. Germline V CDR1 and CDR2: MNHEY, SMNVEV (reference sequence).

This clonotype was picked up many times. This rearrangement joins TRBV25-1 to TRBJ1-5, with TRBD1 as a possible D gene (5 bases). CDR3 length equals 14 residues. Per the germline V gene, CDR1 is MGHDK and CDR2 is SYGVNS. Trimming left V 2 bases short and J 2 bases short, with 7 bases between. DNA of the CDR3: TGTGCCAGCAGTGAACCGGGGGGCAATCAGCCCCAGCATTTT. As protein: CASSEPGGNQPQHF.

In this sample, this clonotype turned up a few times. This chain links TRBV4-3 with TRBJ2-5, with 9 bases fitting TRBD1. Trimming at V came to 0 bases and at J to 4 bases, leaving 3 bases not matched to a gene. Germline CDR1 reads LGHNA; CDR2 reads YSLEER. The CDR3 spans 15 residues. This chain's CDR3 is CASSQDQDRGETQYF. Here the CDR3 DNA reads TGCGCCAGCAGCCAAGATCAGGACAGGGGAGAGACCCAGTACTTC.

This chain connects TRBV19 to TRBJ2-7; 10 bases match TRBD2. Per germline, CDR1 LNHDA and CDR2 SQIVND (reference sequence). The CDR3 consists of 15 residues. CDR3: CARAQGLAGAYEQYF. CDR3 bases: TGTGCTAGAGCCCAAGGGCTAGCGGGAGCCTACGAGCAGTACTTC.

The chain links TRBV5-4 to TRBJ2-5, with a possible D match to TRBD2 (5 bases). The closer fit of TRBJ2-1 to the DNA end suggests the J call may be wrong. CDR3 size: 14 residues. The germline V gene has CDR1 SGHNT and CDR2 YYREEE (reference sequence). The CDR3 sequence is CASREGYPQETQFF. DNA for the CDR3: TGTGCCAGCAGAGAGGGCTACCCTCAAGAGACCCAGTTCTTC.

This clonotype was seen many times. This chain connects TRBV2 to TRBJ1-3; unclear D gene. Germline V CDR1 and CDR2: SNHLY, FYNNEI. V was cut by 2 bases and J by 0 bases, with 17 bases left in between. The CDR3 contains 18 residues. CDR3 loop: CASSETGPLNLSGNTIYF. CDR3 in DNA: TGTGCCAGCAGTGAAACGGGCCCATTAAACCTCTCTGGAAACACCATATATTTT.

This clonotype was observed many times. The chain couples TRBV19 to TRBJ2-7; D possibly matches TRBD1 or TRBD2 (6 bases each). The ends were cut back, 5 bases at V and 5 bases at J, with 16 bases in the middle. The CDR3 is made up of 14 amino acids. Germline V gene sequence: CDR1 LNHDA, CDR2 SQIVND (reference sequence). The CDR3 DNA sequence: TGTGCCAGTAGTCCTAACGGGGGCTGGAACGAGCAGTACTTC. It codes for CASSPNGGWNEQYF.

There are a few counts of this clonotype. V and J are TRBV6-6 and TRBJ1-2; D is ambiguous. The V gene lost 0 bases and the J gene lost 3 bases, with 14 bases spanning the gap. CDR1 is MNHNY, CDR2 SVGAGI, per germline (reference sequence). This CDR3 region has 16 residues. The CDR3 region is CASSYSVQSVHYGYTF. The CDR3 coding sequence is TGTGCCAGCAGTTACTCGGTACAGAGCGTACACTATGGCTACACCTTC.

This clonotype was seen repeatedly, ten times or more. A much more abundant neighbour one base away suggests this may be a read error. The gene calls are TRBV7-2 and TRBJ1-5; D call uncertain. Germline V lookup: CDR1 SGHTA, CDR2 FQGNSA. The ends were cut back, 3 bases at V and 5 bases at J, with 5 bases in the middle. The CDR3 totals 12 residues. CDR3 in DNA: TGTGCCAGCAGCTTTCCGCATCAGCCCCAGCATTTT. Protein: CASSFPHQPQHF.

This clonotype was detected many times. In nucleotides, the CDR3 is TGTGCCAGCAGTTTATGGGGGACAGGGGGCACCGGGGAGCTGTTTTTT. Translation gives CASSLWGTGGTGELFF. This rearrangement joins TRBV12-3 or TRBV12-4 to TRBJ2-2, with 11 nucleotides matching TRBD1. The trim removed 2 bases at V and 4 bases at J, leaving 3 bases unmatched. The CDR3 has 16 amino acids.

In its sample, this clonotype was seen a few times. The rearrangement joins TRBV29-1 to TRBJ2-6; D is unresolved. The CDR3 loop spans 12 amino acids. Germline V gives CDR1 SQVTM, CDR2 ANQGSEA. V lost 6 bases and J lost 4, with 7 bases in between. The CDR3 protein is CSVKQGANVLTF. The CDR3 nucleotides read TGCAGCGTAAAACAGGGGGCCAACGTCCTGACTTTC.

The gene calls are TRBV11-2 and TRBJ2-7; 9 positions match TRBD2. The CDR3 loop spans 15 amino acids. V lost 7 bases and J lost 6; bases outside the gene matches: 13. Germline V gene data show CDR1 as SGHAT and CDR2 as FQNNGV. The chain's CDR3 is CASTFSGTSITEQYF. In nucleotides, the CDR3 is TGTGCCAGCACCTTCTCCGGGACTAGCATTACCGAGCAGTACTTC.

As to this clonotype: This clone may be a read error of a much larger clone one base away. Here the CDR3 omits its conserved ending phenylalanine or tryptophan, so a read error is the likely source. The chain carries TRBV10-3 and TRBJ1-1; D gene unclear. CDR1 is ENHRY and CDR2 is SYGVKD in the germline V gene. The ends were cut back, 11 bases at V and 1 base at J, with 8 bases in the middle. The CDR3 extends over 11 amino acids. The CDR3 DNA reads TGTGCCGTTAGCGAGAACACTGAAGCTTTCCTT. Translating gives CAVSENTEAFL.

The V and J genes are TRBV7-2 and TRBJ2-7; 9 positions agree with TRBD1. J was trimmed by 3 bases and V by 0 bases; bases with no gene match: 3. This CDR3 comprises 15 residues. CDR1 and CDR2 from the germline V gene are SGHTA and FQGNSA. CDR3 bases: TGTGCCAGCAGCTTAGCGGGGGGACAGGGCTACGAGCAGTACTTC. Protein sequence: CASSLAGGQGYEQYF.

This clonotype was found many times. This sequence joins TRBV29-1 and TRBJ1-1; 8 positions agree with TRBD1. Trimming took 1 base from V and 1 from J; bases not matched to a gene: 5. Germline V gives CDR1 SQVTM, CDR2 ANQGSEA. The CDR3 extends over 15 amino acids. The CDR3 region is CSVEGFGTGNTEAFF. The CDR3 nucleotides are TGCAGCGTTGAAGGGTTCGGGACAGGGAACACTGAAGCTTTCTTT. The whole variable domain, remainder taken from reference TRBV29-1 and TRBJ1-1, is SAVISQKPSRDICQRGTSLTIQCQVDSQVTMMFWYRQQPGQSLTLIATANQGSEATYESGFVIDKFPISRPNLTFSTLTVSNMSPEDSSIYLCSVEGFGTGNTEAFFGQGTRLTVV.

V and J are TRBV7-8 and TRBJ1-2; D unresolved. The CDR3 is 15 amino acids. V was trimmed by 7 bases and J by 3 bases, leaving 18 bases between them. From germline, CDR1 is SGHVS and CDR2 FQNEAQ. DNA for the CDR3: TGTGCCAGCACCTCCAGCGGTCTACGGGACTATGGCTACACCTTC. Its translation is CASTSSGLRDYGYTF.

On this clonotype itself: A much bigger clone sits one base away, suggesting this may be a read error. The rearrangement joins TRBV7-9 to TRBJ1-2; D is uncertain. The CDR3 has 16 amino acids. The V and J ends lost 1 base and 4 bases respectively, with 16 bases between them. CDR1 and CDR2 (germline): SEHNR, FQNEAQ (reference sequence). The CDR3 here is CASSLVVTKRAYGYTF. CDR3 sequence (DNA): TGTGCCAGCAGCTTAGTAGTGACAAAAAGGGCCTATGGCTACACCTTC.